These T cell receptor beta chains were read from a single sample in a study of cytomegalovirus exposure and HLA in healthy donors. Here immunoSEQ multiplex PCR was the method, and the copy in TCRdb shows in-frame clones only, minus some. This sample has 200,000 to 250,000 clones, with 82% found just once. Sequencing was performed on PBMCs. These receptors all come from a middle-aged woman in good health and CMV-seropositive. CDR3s include the opening cysteine and the closing phenylalanine or tryptophan. The D gene is left open where the match is weak. Not every row has a clone size; where given, it reads once, few, many or a size class.

size	V	J	D	CDR3	DNA
once	TRBV7-2	TRBJ2-1	-	CASSLSLGWRYNEQFF	TGTGCCAGCAGCTTATCTCTGGGGTGGAGGTACAATGAGCAGTTCTTC
-	TRBV4-3	TRBJ2-2	TRBD2	CASSQEALAGAAGELFF	TGCGCCAGCAGCCAAGAGGCGCTAGCGGGAGCAGCCGGGGAGCTGTTTTTT
-	TRBV4-1	TRBJ1-1	-	CASSQSSTATEAFF	TGCGCCAGCAGCCAATCCAGTACCGCCACTGAAGCTTTCTTT
-	TRBV30	TRBJ1-2	-	CAWRGGGTTVRYYGYTF	TGTGCCTGGAGGGGAGGGGGGACTACAGTCCGATACTATGGCTACACCTTC
-	TRBV2	TRBJ1-1	-	CASIPRVLNTEAFF	TGTGCCAGCATCCCCCGGGTCCTGAACACTGAAGCTTTCTTT
-	TRBV19	TRBJ2-1	-	CASSIGMLNEQFF	TGTGCCAGTAGTATAGGTATGCTAAATGAGCAGTTCTTC
-	TRBV7-8	TRBJ2-7	-	CASSPTQGHSSYEQYF	TGTGCCAGCAGCCCCACACAGGGCCACAGCTCCTACGAGCAGTACTTC
few	TRBV14	TRBJ2-1	-	CASSFRLISSYNEQFF	TGTGCCAGCAGCTTCAGACTCATCAGCTCCTACAATGAGCAGTTCTTC
-	TRBV9	TRBJ2-7	-	CASSVGSSYEQYF	TGTGCCAGCAGCGTGGGCTCATCCTACGAGCAGTACTTC
-	TRBV19	TRBJ2-7	-	CASSIHLRTPGPYEQYF	TGTGCCAGTAGTATCCACCTTCGGACTCCTGGCCCCTACGAGCAGTACTTC
-	TRBV11-3	TRBJ2-7	TRBD2	CASSFSTSGTYEQYF	TGTGCCAGCAGCTTTTCGACTAGCGGTACCTACGAGCAGTACTTC
-	TRBV7-2	TRBJ2-2	TRBD2	CASSLARLAGGTGELFF	TGTGCCAGCAGCTTAGCGCGTCTAGCGGGAGGAACCGGGGAGCTGTTTTTT
-	TRBV5-1	TRBJ1-1	-	CASSRGQLNTEAFF	TGCGCCAGCAGCCGAGGACAGTTGAACACTGAAGCTTTCTTT
-	TRBV4-2	TRBJ2-7	-	CASSQDLDRSMWEQYF	TGTGCCAGCAGCCAAGATCTCGACAGGTCCATGTGGGAGCAGTACTTC
few	TRBV7-3	TRBJ2-5	-	CASSPSVASQETQYF	TGTGCCAGCAGCCCCAGTGTGGCTAGCCAGGAGACCCAGTACTTC
-	TRBV6-6	TRBJ1-1	-	CASSPGHLEAFF	TGTGCCAGCAGTCCCGGACACCTAGAAGCTTTCTTT
-	TRBV7-3	TRBJ2-3	TRBD1	CASSNRGLRTDTQYF	TGTGCCAGCAGCAACAGGGGGCTGCGAACAGATACGCAGTATTTT
once	TRBV11-2	TRBJ2-1	TRBD1	CASSTDRVNEQFF	TGTGCCAGCAGCACCGACAGGGTCAATGAGCAGTTCTTC
few	TRBV11-3	TRBJ2-7	-	CASSLKTGIYEQYF	TGTGCCAGCAGCTTAAAAACAGGGATCTACGAGCAGTACTTC
once	TRBV2	TRBJ2-3	-	CASSEGPGSTDTQYF	TGTGCCAGCAGTGAAGGACCGGGGAGCACAGATACGCAGTATTTT
-	TRBV21-1	TRBJ1-3	-	CASSRGQGVCGNTIYF	TGTGCCAGCAGCAGGGGACAGGGGGTCTGTGGAAACACCATATATTTT
-	TRBV9	TRBJ1-1	TRBD1	CASSGRQGNTEAFF	TGTGCCAGCAGCGGCAGACAGGGGAACACTGAAGCTTTCTTT